These 4 T cell receptor beta chains were all obtained from the same sample, sequenced in a study of shared clonotypes between healthy human individuals. The table came from immunoSEQ multiplex PCR; TCRdb's copy has only in-frame clones and leaves some out. The sample lists a few million clones; just under 95% were seen once. The sequencing sample was made of naive CD4+ T cells from PBMCs. As for subset: CD45RA+ positively selected. The receptors shown here come from a man younger than 35 in good health. Some clones in this sample may be carry-over from other donors' samples.

This chain links TRBV18 with TRBJ2-1; 11 nucleotides match TRBD2. CDR1 is KGHSH, CDR2 LQKENI, per germline. This CDR3 spans 17 amino acids. With V trimmed by 3 bases and J by 2 bases, 6 bases remained unmatched. CDR3 loop: CASSPNSGLAAYNEQFF. The DNA for the CDR3 is TGTGCCAGCTCACCCAACTCGGGACTAGCGGCCTACAATGAGCAGTTCTTC.

This clone was observed a single time. Other DNA sequences in this specimen translate into the identical CDR3. The chain employs TRBV30 and TRBJ1-5; TRBD1 agrees at 7 bases. Trimming cost V 4 bases and J 4 bases; bases outside gene matches: 22. The CDR3 loop spans 19 amino acids. CDR1 is GTSNPN and CDR2 is SVGIG in the germline V gene (reference sequence). The CDR3 region has the DNA TGTGCCTGGATTGAAGGGGGCGGGGGGTTCTTGTATTGGAATCAGCCCCAGCATTTT. Translation: CAWIEGGGGFLYWNQPQHF.

The chain has TRBV30 and TRBJ1-6, with D possibly TRBD1 on 5 matching bases. Germline CDR1 is GTSNPN and CDR2 is SVGIG (reference sequence). This CDR3 contains 15 residues. V lost 1 base and J lost 7, with 14 bases in between. The CDR3 coding sequence is TGTGCCTGGAGTGGGGGCAGCCGATGGAATTCACCCCTCCACTTT. This sequence encodes CAWSGGSRWNSPLHF.

The rearrangement joins TRBV11-2 to TRBJ2-7, with 7 bases matching TRBD2. From germline, CDR1 is SGHAT and CDR2 FQNNGV. With 1 base clipped from V and 1 base from J, the junction kept 4 bases outside the gene matches. The CDR3 covers 15 residues. Here the CDR3 DNA reads TGTGCCAGCAGCTTAGTTGGGACTATATCCTACGAGCAGTACTTC. Protein sequence: CASSLVGTISYEQYF. Based on the CDR3 plus reference TRBV11-2 and TRBJ2-7, the full variable domain is EAGVAQSPRYKIIEKRQSVAFWCNPISGHATLYWYQQILGQGPKLLIQFQNNGVVDDSQLPKDRFSAERLKGVDSTLKIQPAKLEDSAVYLCASSLVGTISYEQYFGPGTRLTVT.